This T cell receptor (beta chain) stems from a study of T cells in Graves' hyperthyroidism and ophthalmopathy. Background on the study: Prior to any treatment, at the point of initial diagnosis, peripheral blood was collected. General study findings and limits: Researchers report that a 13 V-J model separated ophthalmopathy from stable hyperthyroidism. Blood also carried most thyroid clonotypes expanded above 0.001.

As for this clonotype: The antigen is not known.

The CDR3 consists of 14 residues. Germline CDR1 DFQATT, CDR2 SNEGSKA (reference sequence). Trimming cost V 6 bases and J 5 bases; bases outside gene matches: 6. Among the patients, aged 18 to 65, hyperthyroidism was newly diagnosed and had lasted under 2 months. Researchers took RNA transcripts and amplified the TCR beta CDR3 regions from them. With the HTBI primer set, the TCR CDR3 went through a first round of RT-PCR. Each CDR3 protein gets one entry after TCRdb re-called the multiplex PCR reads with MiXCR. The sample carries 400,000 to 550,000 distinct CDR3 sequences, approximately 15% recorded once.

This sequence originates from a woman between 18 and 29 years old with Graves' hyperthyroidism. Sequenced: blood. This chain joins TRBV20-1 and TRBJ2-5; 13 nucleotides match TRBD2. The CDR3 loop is CSAPTSGRGETQYF. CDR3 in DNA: TGCAGTGCACCCACTAGCGGGAGGGGGGAGACCCAGTACTTC.